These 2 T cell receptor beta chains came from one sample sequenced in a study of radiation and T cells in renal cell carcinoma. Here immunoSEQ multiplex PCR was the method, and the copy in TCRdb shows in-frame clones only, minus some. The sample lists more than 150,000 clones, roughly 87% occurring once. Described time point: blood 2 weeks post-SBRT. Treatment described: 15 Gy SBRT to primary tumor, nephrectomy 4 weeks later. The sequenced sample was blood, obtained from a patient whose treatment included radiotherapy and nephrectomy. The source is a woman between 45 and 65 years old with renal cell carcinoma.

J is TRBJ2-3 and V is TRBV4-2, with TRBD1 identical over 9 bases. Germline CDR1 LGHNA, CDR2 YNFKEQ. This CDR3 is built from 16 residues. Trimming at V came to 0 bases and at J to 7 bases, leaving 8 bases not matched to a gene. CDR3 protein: CASSQEGGQGLNTQYF. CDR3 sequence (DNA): TGTGCCAGCAGCCAAGAAGGAGGACAGGGGCTAAATACGCAGTATTTT.

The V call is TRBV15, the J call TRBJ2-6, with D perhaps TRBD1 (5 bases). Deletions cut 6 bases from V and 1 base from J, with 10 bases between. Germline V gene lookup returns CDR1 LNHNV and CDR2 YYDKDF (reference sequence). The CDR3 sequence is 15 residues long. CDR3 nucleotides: TGTGCCACCAGTGCCGACAGTTCTGGGGCCAACGTCCTGACTTTC. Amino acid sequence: CATSADSSGANVLTF.